Here is one T cell receptor (beta chain) with its context. Its antigen has not been determined. Base qualities were left out, and no much larger clone turns up one base away. This specimen belongs to a study of T cell responses to AZD1222 COVID-19 vaccine (dated by TCRdb to the early 2020s). Concerning the study at large: A total of about 230 trial participants underwent TCR sequencing, of whom approximately 210 received two doses of AZD1222 and around 25 received two doses of the MenACWY control vaccine. Trial participants were enrolled by age into 18-55, 56-69 and 70-plus year subgroups, with about 150, 28 and 57 TCR-sequenced participants respectively. Results and caveats for the whole study, not just this receptor: A significant rise in spike-specific TCR breadth and depth was observed after two AZD1222 doses relative to day 0 and relative to MenACWY recipients. Because no day 14 peak-response samples were available, the repertoires could be characterized only after the peak T cell response. In the small 56-69-year group, the increase in depth fell short of significance, most likely because of low power. Participants were mostly white British and included more females than males, and it was suggested by the authors that clonal diversity may have been underestimated. Epitopes outside the regions mutated in the B.1.351 and B.1.1.7 variants were reportedly recognized by nearly half of the unique spike-specific TCRs. Vaccine-associated CD4 TCRs spanned the whole spike protein, with dominant responses in regions 160-218 and 743-854. Only a handful of AZD1222 recipients were SARS-CoV-2 seropositive at baseline, limiting conclusions about previously exposed vaccinees.

Spanning cysteine to phenylalanine, the CDR3 consists of 17 amino acids. Just the 51-base CDR3 DNA is kept, in frame starting at base 1. For CDR1 and CDR2, the germline V gene lists LGHNA and YNFKEQ. V is cut by 3 bases and J by 0 bases, and the space between the germline ends is 15 bases. The sample's time point label, in plain terms: about 28 days (+/-7) after the second vaccine dose. AZD1222 recipients whose second dose came at about 4 weeks and those whose second dose came at about 12 weeks were combined into one group, since spike-specific TCR depth and breadth did not differ between the two schedules. The vaccinee samples were drawn from two UK trials, COV001 and COV002, one of which was a single-blind randomized controlled phase 2/3 trial testing AZD1222 (ChAdOx1 nCoV-19) in healthy adults. For TCRbeta chain sequencing, PBMC samples from trial participants were taken at day 0 and at day 28 after the second dose.

The CDR3 regions of human TCRbeta chains were subjected to immunosequencing. Per the source publication's procedure: Repertoire TCRs were checked for matches against a reference library of SARS-CoV-2-specific TCRs that had been generated using the MIRA antigen-specificity platform. Breadth meant the fraction of unique TCRs that were SARS-CoV-2-associated, whereas depth meant the fraction of total T cells that were SARS-CoV-2-associated. Using the MIRA data, every spike-specific TCR was mapped to the spike region that the TCR reacted to and assigned to either a CD4 or a CD8 class. Log10-transformed breadth and depth values were compared by one-way ANOVA with Sidak's multiple comparisons tests. As stored in TCRdb, this immuneACCESS dataset retains in-frame rearrangements with V and J assigned. A fraction of the clones does not appear; measured against another copy, unresolved V genes explain less than half of the discrepancy, and the remainder lacks a known reason. D and trimming were read from the DNA, whereas the V and J calls and clone size are those reported in that table. This sample is represented by 200,000 or so clones; roughly 92% of them were singletons. Together, the top ten hold less than 1.2% of the sample.

The sample here was peripheral blood, taken 28 days after the second AZD1222 dose. The chain employs TRBV4-2 and TRBJ1-3; TRBD1 is perhaps the D gene, given 5 matching bases. This TCR came from an adult who received the AZD1222 COVID-19 vaccine. The CDR3 reads as follows: CASSQDRQRTSGNTIYF. The DNA sequence is TGTGCCAGCAGCCAGGATCGACAGCGAACCTCTGGAAACACCATATATTTT.